This T cell receptor beta chain derives from a study of shared clonotypes between healthy human individuals. Germline V lookup: CDR1 LNHDA, CDR2 SQIVND (reference sequence). There are 13 residues in the CDR3. The germline V and J ends were trimmed by 4 bases and 4 bases, with 8 bases remaining between them. Details on this clone: Its specificity is unknown. In the same sample, other DNA sequences code for this CDR3.

Naive CD8 cells lacked CD45RO and underwent positive selection for CCR7, leaving out terminally differentiated effector memory CD45RA+ cells. Each donor was a Caucasian adult residing in Nashville, Tennessee. Original data processing: Junction-only sequences produced by ImmunoSEQ had no quality scores, so filtering differed. Some clones are missing from TCRdb's copy, which holds only in-frame ones; the method was immunoSEQ multiplex PCR. Clone size and the V and J calls come from that table; the DNA yielded D and trimming. This table holds millions of clones, approximately 94% found once. Findings of the study overall: Non-shared clonotypes had lower generation probabilities than clonotypes shared by all four sorted-subset donors.

The sequence was collected from a man aged 18 to 29 in good health. Some clones in this sample may be carry-over from other donors' samples. The chain carries TRBV19 and TRBJ2-1; weak D call: TRBD2 (5 bases). Sequencing used naive CD8+ T cells from PBMCs. The chain's CDR3 is CASSRTAYNEQFF. CDR3 coding DNA: TGTGCCAGTAGTAGGACTGCTTACAATGAGCAGTTCTTC.